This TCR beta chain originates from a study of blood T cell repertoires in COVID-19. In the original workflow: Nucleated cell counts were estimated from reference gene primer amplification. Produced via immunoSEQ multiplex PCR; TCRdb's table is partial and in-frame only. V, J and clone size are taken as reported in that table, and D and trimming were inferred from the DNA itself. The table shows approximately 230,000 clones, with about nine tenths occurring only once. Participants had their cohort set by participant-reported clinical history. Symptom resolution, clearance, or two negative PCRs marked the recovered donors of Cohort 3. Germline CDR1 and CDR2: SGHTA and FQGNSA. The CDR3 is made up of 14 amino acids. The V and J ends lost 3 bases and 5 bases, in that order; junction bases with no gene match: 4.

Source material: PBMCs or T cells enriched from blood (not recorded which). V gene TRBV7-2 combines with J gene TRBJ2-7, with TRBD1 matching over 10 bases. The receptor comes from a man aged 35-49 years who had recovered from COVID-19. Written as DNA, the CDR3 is TGTGCCAGCAGCTTCGAGACAGGGGGCGACGAGCAGTACTTC. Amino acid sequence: CASSFETGGDEQYF.